The 16 T cell receptor beta chains below were found in one sample sequenced in a study of shared clonotypes between healthy human individuals. Clones were read by immunoSEQ multiplex PCR, and TCRdb kept only the in-frame ones, dropping some. The data hold about 690,000 clones, with roughly 87% observed a single time. The sequencing sample was made of memory CD8+ T cells from PBMCs. The subset here: CD45RO+ cells pooled with CCR7-negative TemRA cells. Source of these receptors: a man aged 18 to 29 in good health. Some clones in this sample may be carry-over from other donors' samples.

V and J are TRBV9 and TRBJ2-3; 9 nucleotides agree with TRBD2. This CDR3 has 18 residues. The junction had 15 bases not matched to a gene; V was cut back by 3 bases and J by 4 bases. Germline V gene sequence: CDR1 SGDLS, CDR2 YYNGEE. As DNA, the CDR3 is TGTGCCAGCAGCGGAGACCTATCAGGTAGCGGGAGATCAGATACGCAGTATTTT. The encoded protein is CASSGDLSGSGRSDTQYF.

The V gene is TRBV9, the J gene TRBJ1-3, with D uncertain. The CDR3 has 15 residues. The germline CDR1 and CDR2 sequences are SGDLS and YYNGEE. Trimming took 3 bases from V and 3 from J, leaving 13 bases between them. In nucleotides, the CDR3 is TGTGCCAGCAGCGACGACCTCCTGGGTGGAAACACCATATATTTT. It specifies CASSDDLLGGNTIYF.

DNA for the CDR3: TGCAGCGCCTGGACTAGCAGCTACGAGCAGTACTTC. Protein: CSAWTSSYEQYF. The rearrangement links TRBV29-1 to TRBJ2-7; 8 nucleotides agree with TRBD2. V was clipped by 7 bases and J by 3 bases; unmatched bases: 5. The CDR3 sequence is 12 residues long. Germline assignment: CDR1 SQVTM and CDR2 ANQGSEA.

This chain connects TRBV28 to TRBJ2-7; a weak D match, TRBD1 (6 bases). V lost 6 bases and J lost 11, with 11 bases in between. The CDR3 is 10 residues long. The V gene's germline CDR1 is MDHEN and CDR2 SYDVKM. The CDR3 DNA sequence: TGTGCCAGCAGCAGGGACAAGGAGTACTTC. Translation gives CASSRDKEYF.

The rearrangement links TRBV7-6 to TRBJ2-1; 8 nucleotides align to TRBD1. The CDR3 spans 15 residues. The ends lost 5 bases at V and 7 bases at J; junction bases unmatched: 10. Per germline, CDR1 SGHVS and CDR2 FNYEAQ. The CDR3 is CASSRTTGQGNEQFF. The CDR3 nucleotides are TGTGCCAGCAGCCGAACCACTGGACAGGGAAATGAGCAGTTCTTC.

The CDR3: CASSTPTGASLNEQFF. The CDR3 coding sequence is TGTGCCAGCAGTACCCCGACAGGGGCGAGCCTGAATGAGCAGTTCTTC. V usage is TRBV28 and J usage is TRBJ2-1; 8 bases match TRBD1. Germline V gene lookup returns CDR1 MDHEN and CDR2 SYDVKM. The V gene end was trimmed by 5 bases and the J gene end by 7 bases; junction bases not matched to a gene: 13. The CDR3 runs 16 residues. Full variable domain (outside the CDR3, taken from reference TRBV28 and TRBJ2-1): DVKVTQSSRYLVKRTGEKVFLECVQDMDHENMFWYRQDPGLGLRLIYFSYDVKMKEKGDIPEGYSVSREKKERFSLILESASTNQTSMYLCASSTPTGASLNEQFFGPGTRLTVL.

The chain uses TRBV27 and TRBJ2-3; 11 nucleotides match TRBD1. Germline lookup yields CDR1 MNHEY and CDR2 SMNVEV (reference sequence). CDR3 length: 16 residues. V gave up 6 bases and J gave up 5 bases; unmatched junction bases: 10. The CDR3 region is CASSKRGQGGRDTQYF. The CDR3 nucleotides are TGTGCCAGCAGCAAACGGGGACAGGGGGGGAGAGATACGCAGTATTTT.

The rearrangement joins TRBV11-2 to TRBJ2-7, with D perhaps given as TRBD1 or TRBD2 (5 bases each). V gave up 3 bases and J gave up 4 bases, with 16 bases separating them. Germline V lookup: CDR1 SGHAT, CDR2 FQNNGV. The CDR3 is 15 amino acids. The CDR3 loop reads CASSFTRGWEYEQYF. As DNA, the CDR3 is TGTGCCAGCAGCTTTACTAGGGGTTGGGAATACGAGCAGTACTTC.

J is TRBJ1-5 and V is TRBV28; 9 nucleotides line up with TRBD1. Germline assignment: CDR1 MDHEN and CDR2 SYDVKM. Trimming removed 5 bases from V and 3 bases from J; junction bases left unmatched: 11. The length of the CDR3 is 17 residues. In DNA, the CDR3 is TGTGCCAGCAGTATCCTAACCGGGACAGGGCCCAATCAGCCCCAGCATTTT. Protein: CASSILTGTGPNQPQHF.

The gene calls are TRBV7-9 and TRBJ2-2, with unresolved D. V was shortened by 6 bases and J by 5 bases, with 4 bases between the two germline ends. CDR3 length: 11 residues. CDR1 and CDR2 from the germline V gene are SEHNR and FQNEAQ (reference sequence). This chain's CDR3 is CASRPTGELFF. CDR3 sequence (DNA): TGTGCCAGCAGACCGACCGGGGAGCTGTTTTTT.

V usage is TRBV5-4 and J usage is TRBJ2-1; D is perhaps TRBD2 (5 bases). This CDR3 has 15 residues. Trimming took off 4 bases at V and 4 bases at J, with 15 bases between the two ends. CDR1 and CDR2 (germline): SGHNT, YYREEE (reference sequence). CDR3 coding DNA: TGTGCCAGCAGCGGCGGACCCTCGGGGTACAATGAGCAGTTCTTC. The encoded protein is CASSGGPSGYNEQFF.

With regard to this clone: Just one base apart from a much larger clone, this may be a read error. This rearrangement joins TRBV9 to TRBJ2-7, with 7 bases matching TRBD2. The CDR3 is made up of 15 amino acids. CDR1 is SGDLS and CDR2 is YYNGEE in the germline V gene. V dropped 3 bases and J dropped 4; count of bases not matched to a gene: 10. CDR3 in amino acids: CASSAGGGSGYEQYF. CDR3 DNA: TGTGCCAGCAGCGCCGGCGGGGGTAGCGGTTACGAGCAGTACTTC.

The chain has TRBV5-4 and TRBJ1-2, with D possibly matching TRBD1 (6 bases). The germline CDR1 and CDR2 sequences are SGHNT and YYREEE (reference sequence). V was clipped by 3 bases and J by 4 bases, with 16 bases between them. The CDR3 is made up of 15 amino acids. CDR3 protein: CASSSSGAKGYGYTF. The CDR3 bases are TGTGCCAGCAGCTCCTCGGGGGCGAAGGGCTATGGCTACACCTTC.

This chain uses TRBV11-2 with TRBJ2-6, with D possibly called TRBD1 or TRBD2 (5 bases each). The CDR3 extends over 16 amino acids. V was trimmed by 5 bases and J by 0 bases, leaving 11 bases between them. Germline CDR1 SGHAT, CDR2 FQNNGV. The CDR3 protein is CASSPGAGSGANVLTF. The CDR3 DNA is TGTGCCAGCAGCCCCGGGGCGGGCTCTGGGGCCAACGTCCTGACTTTC.

The chain has TRBV9 and TRBJ1-5; 7 nucleotides match TRBD1. The CDR3 runs to 15 residues. From germline, CDR1 is SGDLS and CDR2 YYNGEE. With V trimmed by 0 bases and J by 2 bases, 2 bases remained unmatched. The CDR3 DNA is TGTGCCAGCAGCGTAGGACAGGGTCGCAATCAGCCCCAGCATTTT. Translating it yields CASSVGQGRNQPQHF.

The gene calls are TRBV7-8 and TRBJ2-3; the D gene is possibly TRBD1 (5 bases). There are 13 residues in the CDR3. Trimming cost V 4 bases and J 3 bases, with 8 bases left between them. The germline CDR1 and CDR2 sequences are SGHVS and FQNEAQ. The CDR3 DNA sequence: TGTGCCAGCAGCTACGCAGGGACAGATACGCAGTATTTT. Translation: CASSYAGTDTQYF.